This TCR beta chain is drawn from a study of blood T cells in healthy people across ages. Study-level information: Template switching caught about one barcoded beta molecule for each two T cells.

Points on this clonotype: Its antigen is still unknown.

A J-beta primer mix and a sample-barcoded 5' primer were used in a second PCR of roughly 6 to 11 cycles. TCRdb re-derived calls from the 5' RACE reads in MiXCR, one entry per CDR3 protein. The sample includes around 800,000 distinct CDR3 sequences, around half seen only once; the top ten take 40% to 50%. Findings of the study overall: Naive CD4+ cells and diversity were both higher in long-lived donors than in aged donors. It was held that diversity estimates obtained from one million T cells represented underestimates.

The donors, all healthy, were Caucasians living in Russia, aged about 6 to 100. Germline assignment: CDR1 MNHNS and CDR2 SASEGT. V trimming: 6 bases; J trimming: 0 bases; junction bases outside the gene matches: 11. There are 18 residues in the CDR3. The genes are TRBV6-1 and TRBJ2-4, with 10 bases matching TRBD2. Sequencing was performed on blood. This receptor was obtained from an older man in good health. CDR3 sequence: CASRPSGRASLAKNIQYF. The CDR3 bases are TGTGCCAGCAGGCCCAGCGGGAGGGCATCGTTAGCCAAAAACATTCAGTACTTC.